The present TCR beta chain was sequenced within a study of blood T cell repertoires in COVID-19. Study-wide background: The study drew acute and convalescent COVID-19 samples from the United States, Italy and Spain. T cells, B-cell-depleted T cells, or PBMCs supplied cDNA or gDNA.

V lost 4 bases and J 5 bases, leaving 10 bases between the germline ends. The germline V gene has CDR1 KGHDR and CDR2 SFDVKD. This CDR3 spans 14 amino acids. Seattle cases were enrolled at active infection and followed longitudinally. Original processing notes: Counts of nucleated cells, estimated from reference gene primer amplification, were obtained. The repertoire was sequenced with immunoSEQ multiplex PCR; TCRdb's copy has only in-frame clones and lacks some. D and trimming were read from the DNA, whereas the V and J calls and clone size are those reported in that table. The table includes about 250,000 clones, 65% to 90% detected once.

Sequenced input: peripheral blood. V is TRBV24-1 and J is TRBJ2-2, with D uncertain. The receptor comes from a man aged 45-60 years with COVID-19, enrolled during active disease. CDR3 loop: CATSETHLTGELFF. The DNA for the CDR3 is TGTGCCACCAGTGAGACACACTTGACCGGGGAGCTGTTTTTT.